The 26 T cell receptor beta chains below were found in one sample sequenced in a study of T cells expressing NK-cell markers. One entry per CDR3 protein, without DNA, is what TCRdb gives after re-calling the 5' RACE reads. This repertoire comprises 350,000 to 500,000 distinct CDR3 sequences; its ten largest clones make up 6% to 8%. The sequencing sample was made of blood T cells: a sorted CD56 or NKG2C T cell subset, CD4+ or CD8+ T cells, or bulk PBMC T cells (not recorded which). Receptors were obtained from a woman between 18 and 69 years old in good health.

V usage is TRBV7-2 and J usage is TRBJ1-5; TCRdb picks TRBD1, but there is no DNA to check that call. Germline CDR1 is SGHTA and CDR2 is FQGNSA. There are 15 residues in the CDR3. CDR3: CASSLRGSSNQPQHF. Based on the CDR3 plus reference TRBV7-2 and TRBJ1-5, the full variable domain is GAGVSQSPSNKVTEKGKDVELRCDPISGHTALYWYRQSLGQGLEFLIYFQGNSAPDKSGLPSDRFSAERTGGSVSTLTIQRTQQEDSAVYLCASSLRGSSNQPQHFGDGTRLSIL.

J is TRBJ2-5 and V is TRBV18. Looked up from germline, CDR1 is KGHSH and CDR2 is LQKENI. The CDR3 is 13 amino acids. CDR3 region: CASSPQGRETQYF.

The chain couples TRBV20-1 to TRBJ1-5; TCRdb reports TRBD1, a call that lacks DNA to check it against. The CDR3 is made up of 14 amino acids. CDR1 is DFQATT, CDR2 SNEGSKA, per germline (reference sequence). CDR3 in amino acids: CSATKTGSNQPQHF.

The chain employs TRBV5-1 and TRBJ1-6; TCRdb selects TRBD1, and the lack of DNA leaves this call unchecked. The CDR3 sequence is 16 residues long. CDR1 SGHRS and CDR2 YFSETQ come from the germline V gene. The CDR3 loop is CASSPGGASYNSPLHF.

The chain employs TRBV10-2 and TRBJ2-3; checking the TCRdb D call of TRBD1 is not possible without DNA. The germline V gene has CDR1 WSHSY and CDR2 SAAADI. There are 16 residues in the CDR3. The CDR3 loop reads CASMTARRGWADTQYF.

V usage is TRBV7-3 and J usage is TRBJ2-3; TCRdb's D gene call, TRBD2, goes unchecked for lack of DNA. CDR3 length: 15 residues. Germline CDR1 SGHTA, CDR2 FQGTGA. The CDR3 sequence: CASSTSGVRGDTQYF.

V usage is TRBV20-1 and J usage is TRBJ1-2. The germline V gene encodes CDR1 DFQATT and CDR2 SNEGSKA (reference sequence). This CDR3 comprises 13 residues. The chain's CDR3 is CSAPERGAYGYTF.

The V and J genes are TRBV14 and TRBJ1-4. The CDR3 has 16 amino acids. Germline assignment: CDR1 SGHDN and CDR2 FVKESK. CDR3 residues: CASSHNDKGRSEKLFF. The whole variable domain, filled in from reference TRBV14 and TRBJ1-4, reads EAGVTQFPSHSVIEKGQTVTLRCDPISGHDNLYWYRRVMGKEIKFLLHFVKESKQDESGMPNNRFLAERTGGTYSTLKVQPAELEDSGVYFCASSHNDKGRSEKLFFGSGTQLSVL.

The chain employs TRBV6-2 or TRBV6-3 and TRBJ1-2; TCRdb returns TRBD1, unconfirmable since there is no DNA. This CDR3 is 14 amino acids long. Germline V gene lookup returns CDR1 MNHEY and CDR2 SVGEGT. CDR3 residues: CASSYSGTVYGYTF.

The rearrangement joins TRBV3-1 to TRBJ1-1. From germline, CDR1 is LGHDT and CDR2 YNNKEL (reference sequence). The CDR3 length is 13 residues. CDR3 region: CASSSREGTEAFF.

This sequence joins TRBV7-2 and TRBJ2-1; as DNA is missing, the TRBD1 call by TCRdb cannot be tested. The CDR3 covers 14 residues. CDR1 is SGHTA and CDR2 is FQGNSA in the germline V gene. CDR3 region: CASTAQGWVNEQFF.

The rearrangement links TRBV5-1 to TRBJ1-4. The CDR3 totals 15 residues. In germline, CDR1 is SGHRS, CDR2 YFSETQ. The CDR3 loop is CASSFDGLTNEKLFF.

The genes are TRBV19 and TRBJ2-1; TCRdb calls TRBD1, which cannot be checked without DNA. From germline, CDR1 is LNHDA and CDR2 SQIVND (reference sequence). The CDR3 consists of 15 residues. The CDR3 reads CASSIGPAPGNEQFF.

The J gene is TRBJ2-5, the V gene TRBV7-2. CDR1 and CDR2 from the germline V gene are SGHTA and FQGNSA. This CDR3 contains 11 residues. The CDR3 here is CASSLTESQYF.

V and J are TRBV12-3 or TRBV12-4 and TRBJ1-2; TCRdb calls TRBD1, which cannot be checked without DNA. This CDR3 region has 12 residues. CDR3: CASNYRGYGYTF.

The V call is TRBV18, the J call TRBJ1-1. The CDR3 contains 11 residues. Germline V gene sequence: CDR1 KGHSH, CDR2 LQKENI. The CDR3: CASSMDTEAFF.

V usage is TRBV4-3 and J usage is TRBJ1-5; TCRdb outputs TRBD1, but without DNA this stays unchecked. The CDR3 has 13 amino acids. The germline V gene encodes CDR1 LGHNA and CDR2 YSLEER. The chain's CDR3 is CASSYRVFQPQHF.

The rearrangement joins TRBV29-1 to TRBJ2-1; the D gene TCRdb calls, TRBD1, cannot be checked with no DNA. Germline CDR1 is SQVTM and CDR2 is ANQGSEA. This CDR3 is built from 12 residues. The CDR3 sequence is CSVEEAGTGQFF.

The J gene is TRBJ2-1, the V gene TRBV12-3 or TRBV12-4; without DNA, the TCRdb call of TRBD2 cannot be checked. The CDR3 is 17 amino acids. The CDR3 sequence is CASSPGTSGEVDNEQFF.

The chain links TRBV20-1 to TRBJ2-2; absent DNA, TCRdb's TRBD2 call cannot be checked. The CDR3 consists of 16 residues. Germline V gene data show CDR1 as DFQATT and CDR2 as SNEGSKA (reference sequence). CDR3 sequence: CSARGWGRANTGELFF.

This chain uses TRBV25-1 with TRBJ1-1; TCRdb returns TRBD1, unconfirmable since there is no DNA. CDR1 and CDR2 (germline): MGHDK, SYGVNS. The CDR3 runs 15 residues. CDR3 region: CASSEPTSQSVEAFF.

The rearrangement links TRBV4-2 to TRBJ2-7; TCRdb designates TRBD2, a call that cannot be tested without DNA. This CDR3 contains 18 residues. Germline V gives CDR1 LGHNA, CDR2 YNFKEQ. CDR3 sequence reads: CASSQVGVGSAELYEQYF.

The gene calls are TRBV7-8 and TRBJ1-5. From germline, CDR1 is SGHVS and CDR2 FQNEAQ. The CDR3 extends over 14 amino acids. Here the CDR3 reads CASSLGGRGQPQHF.

This chain joins TRBV4-1 and TRBJ1-2; with no DNA, the TCRdb D assignment of TRBD1 cannot be verified. CDR1 MGHRA and CDR2 YSYEKL come from the germline V gene. CDR3 length: 16 residues. The CDR3: CASSQSDLTGHYGYTF.

The gene calls are TRBV6-2 or TRBV6-3 and TRBJ2-6. The CDR3 contains 15 residues. CDR1 and CDR2 from the germline V gene are MNHEY and SVGEGT. The CDR3 here is CASSYVMEGANVLTF.

The chain is built from TRBV7-9 and TRBJ1-1. This CDR3 has 15 amino acids. Germline V gene sequence: CDR1 SEHNR, CDR2 FQNEAQ (reference sequence). The CDR3 is CASSKRTSRRAEAFF.